A single sample is the source of the 14 T cell receptor beta chains below, sequenced in a study of T cells in Graves' hyperthyroidism and ophthalmopathy. TCR beta CDR3 sequences were amplified from RNA transcripts. TCR CDR3 regions were first amplified by RT-PCR with HTBI primers. TCRdb used MiXCR to reprocess the multiplex PCR reads, holding one entry per CDR3 protein. The table shows 300,000 to 400,000 distinct CDR3 sequences, with approximately 14% occurring only once. The specimen was blood. The receptors originated from a woman under 40 with Graves' ophthalmopathy.

A remark on this clonotype: A single base separates this from a much larger clone, so it may be a read error. The chain is built from TRBV9 and TRBJ1-3; 7 bases are a match to TRBD1. The germline CDR1 and CDR2 sequences are SGDLS and YYNGEE. CDR3 length equals 16 residues. This chain's CDR3 is CASSVTGASSGNPIYF. DNA for the CDR3: TGTGCCAGCAGCGTAACAGGGGCGAGCTCTGGAAACCCCATATATTTT.

The table lists this clonotype with a few counts. This may be a read error, as it is one base from a much larger clone. This rearrangement joins TRBV5-8 to TRBJ2-7; the match to TRBD2 covers 9 bases. The germline gives CDR1 SGHTS, CDR2 YDEGEE. J lost 2 bases, V lost 3 bases, and 6 bases had no gene match. The CDR3 is 15 amino acids. CDR3 sequence reads: CASSSATSGPYEQYF. The CDR3 nucleotides are TGTGCCAGCAGCTCGGCGACTAGCGGCCCCTACGAGCAGTACTTC. Using reference TRBV5-8 and TRBJ2-7 for the parts outside the CDR3, the full variable domain is EAGVTQSPTHLIKTRGQQATLRCSPISGHTSVYWYQQALGLGLQFLLWYDEGEERNRGNFPPRFSGRQFPNYSSELNVNALELEDSALYLCASSSATSGPYEQYFGPGTRLTVT.

The chain joins TRBV27 to TRBJ2-5, with D perhaps matching TRBD1 (7 bases). V lost 6 bases and J lost 7, with 15 bases in between. CDR1 and CDR2 from the germline V gene are MNHEY and SMNVEV (reference sequence). CDR3 length: 13 residues. This CDR3 is CASSDRVRGTQYF. CDR3 sequence (DNA): TGTGCCAGCAGCGACAGGGTGCGGGGGACCCAGTACTTC.

This clonotype has a count of ten or more. The gene calls are TRBV6-2 or TRBV6-3 and TRBJ2-1, with 11 bases that match TRBD2. The CDR3 has 15 amino acids. V dropped 0 bases and J dropped 9; count of bases not matched to a gene: 4. Germline assignment: CDR1 MNHEY and CDR2 SVGEGT. The CDR3 nucleotides are TGTGCCAGCAGTTACTCTAGCGGGGGGGCTAGTGAGCAGTTCTTC. This codes for CASSYSSGGASEQFF.

This clonotype was picked up many times. The chain couples TRBV27 to TRBJ2-7, with TRBD2 matching 12 bases. The CDR3 covers 14 residues. Germline lookup yields CDR1 MNHEY and CDR2 SMNVEV (reference sequence). Unmatched junction bases numbered 1, after V lost 5 bases and J lost 2 bases. The CDR3, as DNA: TGTGCCAGCAGTCGACTAGCGGGGGCCTACGAGCAGTACTTC. Its translation: CASSRLAGAYEQYF.

This clonotype has at least ten counts. The chain is built from TRBV28 and TRBJ1-4, with D tentatively TRBD1 (5 bases). The CDR3 consists of 14 residues. The ends were cut back, 6 bases at V and 8 bases at J, with 16 bases in the middle. Germline CDR1 is MDHEN and CDR2 is SYDVKM. The CDR3 spells CASRGGTLVEKLFF. CDR3 nucleotides: TGTGCCAGCAGGGGGGGGACGTTGGTCGAAAAACTGTTTTTT.

This clonotype occurred many times. The V gene is TRBV7-2, the J gene TRBJ1-4, with 7 positions matching TRBD1. The CDR3 consists of 16 residues. Per the germline V gene, CDR1 is SGHTA and CDR2 is FQGNSA. Germline trimming cut 5 bases from V and 8 bases from J; bases unmatched to any gene: 14. CDR3 in amino acids: CASSPRARQGGEKLFF. CDR3 DNA: TGTGCCAGCAGCCCCAGAGCTCGACAGGGAGGGGAAAAACTGTTTTTT.

The J gene is TRBJ1-3, the V gene TRBV15; tentatively, D is TRBD1 (5 bases). V was pared by 7 bases and J by 3 bases, with 16 bases between. This CDR3 contains 15 residues. CDR1 LNHNV and CDR2 YYDKDF come from the germline V gene (reference sequence). The CDR3 nucleotides read TGTGCCACCACCAAAGTAGGGGATTTTGGAAACACCATATATTTT. Translation: CATTKVGDFGNTIYF.

This clonotype has a handful of counts. This rearrangement joins TRBV9 to TRBJ2-2; maybe TRBD1 (6 bases). The V end was cut by 3 bases, the J end by 5 bases, with 11 bases between. The CDR3 is 14 amino acids. From germline, CDR1 is SGDLS and CDR2 YYNGEE. The CDR3 bases are TGTGCCAGCAGCGGCCTCACAGGGACCGGGGAGCTGTTTTTT. As protein: CASSGLTGTGELFF.

This clonotype came up many times. The rearrangement links TRBV2 to TRBJ1-2, with TRBD1 identical over 11 bases. CDR1 and CDR2 from the germline V gene are SNHLY and FYNNEI. Germline trimming cut 6 bases from V and 4 bases from J; bases unmatched to any gene: 10. The CDR3 is 16 amino acids. The CDR3 spells CASSEGQGGNGYGYTF. For the CDR3, the DNA is TGTGCCAGCAGCGAGGGACAGGGGGGCAACGGCTATGGCTACACCTTC.

This clonotype was observed many times. The chain links TRBV6-4 to TRBJ1-1; the D is unclear. V dropped 5 bases and J dropped 1 base, with 8 bases sitting between them. In germline, CDR1 is MRHNA, CDR2 SNTAGT. This CDR3 has 13 amino acids. The CDR3 DNA reads TGTGCCAGCAGTCTTGACGAGAACACTGAAGCTTTCTTT. This encodes CASSLDENTEAFF.

This clonotype appeared a single time. A read error may account for a junction end that differs from germline. The V and J genes are TRBV5-1 and TRBJ1-4, with a tentative D call TRBD1 (5 bases). Germline V CDR1 and CDR2: SGHRS, YFSETQ. The CDR3 spans 15 residues. The CDR3: CASSFLGRAGERLFF. The CDR3 region has the DNA TGCGCCAGCAGCTTCCTCGGCAGGGCGGGCGAAAGACTGTTTTTT. Complete variable domain (other parts from reference TRBV5-1 and TRBJ1-4): KAGVTQTPRYLIKTRGQQVTLSCSPISGHRSVSWYQQTPGQGLQFLFEYFSETQRNKGNFPGRFSGRQFSNSRSEMNVSTLELGDSALYLCASSFLGRAGERLFFGSGTQLSVL.

This clonotype was recorded many times. V usage is TRBV11-2 and J usage is TRBJ1-5; D gene unclear. V was clipped by 2 bases and J by 0 bases, with 11 bases between them. The CDR3 runs 16 residues. Germline assignment: CDR1 SGHAT and CDR2 FQNNGV. In DNA, the CDR3 is TGTGCCAGCAGCTTACGGTTACGCTATAGCAATCAGCCCCAGCATTTT. Protein: CASSLRLRYSNQPQHF.

The chain employs TRBV9 and TRBJ2-5; TRBD1 matches 7 bases. CDR3 size: 14 residues. V was clipped by 7 bases and J by 7 bases; unmatched bases: 13. Looked up from germline, CDR1 is SGDLS and CDR2 is YYNGEE. CDR3 region: CASSPGTVRGTQYF. The CDR3 DNA follows: TGTGCCAGCTCCCCAGGGACAGTTAGGGGGACCCAGTACTTC.